The rows below give T cell receptor beta chains drawn from one sample of a study of cytomegalovirus exposure and HLA in healthy donors. Only in-frame clones appear in the TCRdb table, and some are missing; sequencing was by immunoSEQ multiplex PCR. The repertoire consists of a few hundred thousand clones, with about nine tenths occurring once and the leading ten covering roughly 0.83%. Sequenced material: PBMCs. Source of these receptors: a young woman in good health and CMV-seronegative. Each CDR3 is given with its conserved first and last residue. A D gene is named only where the DNA matches it firmly. Expanded clones get a size class; other rows say once, few or many, or leave the size out.

CDR3 DNA	CDR3 protein	V gene	clone size	D gene	J gene
TGTGCCAGCAGCGAGGACATCCTCTCTGGAAACACCATATATTTT	CASSEDILSGNTIYF	TRBV9	NA	NA	TRBJ1-3
TGTGCCAGCAGTGATCCGCTAGCGGGAGCGGGGGGGCAGTTCTTC	CASSDPLAGAGGQFF	TRBV6-1	NA	TRBD2	TRBJ2-1
TGTGCCAGCAGTTTATTTCAGCTCCACGGGGGGTACACCTTC	CASSLFQLHGGYTF	TRBV28	NA	NA	TRBJ1-2
TGTGCCAGCAGCTCCTTTTTTGAGAGGGAAGGGTCGCCCCTCCACTTT	CASSSFFEREGSPLHF	TRBV5-6	NA	NA	TRBJ1-6
TGTGCCAGCAGCTTCGGCGGGAGCGCGGATACGCAGTATTTT	CASSFGGSADTQYF	TRBV7-2	once	TRBD2	TRBJ2-3
TGTGCCAGCAGCTCCGTCTACAATGAGCAGTTCTTC	CASSSVYNEQFF	TRBV7-2	NA	NA	TRBJ2-1
TGTGCCAGTAAAGCGGGCCCATCCGGGGCGGAGGAGCAGTTCTTC	CASKAGPSGAEEQFF	TRBV19	NA	NA	TRBJ2-1
TGTGCCAGCAGTTACTCCGGGCAGGGGACTTCACCCCTCCACTTT	CASSYSGQGTSPLHF	TRBV6-5	few	NA	TRBJ1-6
TGTGCCAGCAGACAGCGGGAGACGCAGACCTACGAGCAGTACTTC	CASRQRETQTYEQYF	TRBV6-5	NA	TRBD2	TRBJ2-7
TGCACCAGCAGCCAAGACTCAGCGGGGGGGCCACAAGATACGCAGTATTTT	CTSSQDSAGGPQDTQYF	TRBV1	NA	NA	TRBJ2-3
TGTGCCAGCAGTCACCCTAGTGAGACCCAGTACTTC	CASSHPSETQYF	TRBV27	NA	NA	TRBJ2-5
TGTGCCAGCAGCCGGGAGGTAGCGGGGGGGAACACCGGGGAGCTGTTTTTT	CASSREVAGGNTGELFF	TRBV4-2	NA	TRBD2	TRBJ2-2